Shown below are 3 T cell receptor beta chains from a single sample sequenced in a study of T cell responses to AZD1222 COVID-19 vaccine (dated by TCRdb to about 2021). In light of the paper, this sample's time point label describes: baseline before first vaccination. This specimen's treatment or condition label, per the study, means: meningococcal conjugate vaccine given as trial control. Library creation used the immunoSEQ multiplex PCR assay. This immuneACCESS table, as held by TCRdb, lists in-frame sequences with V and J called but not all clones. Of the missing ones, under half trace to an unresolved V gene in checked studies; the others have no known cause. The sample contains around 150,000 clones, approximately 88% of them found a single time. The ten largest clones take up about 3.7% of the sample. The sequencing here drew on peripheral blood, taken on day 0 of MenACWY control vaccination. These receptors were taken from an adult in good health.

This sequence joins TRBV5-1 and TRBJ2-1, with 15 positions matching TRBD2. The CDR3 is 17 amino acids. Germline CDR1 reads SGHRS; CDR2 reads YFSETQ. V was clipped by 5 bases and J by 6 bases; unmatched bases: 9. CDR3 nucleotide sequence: TGCGCCAGCAGGACCGGACTAGCGGGAGGGCCAGTCAATGAGCAGTTCTTC. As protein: CASRTGLAGGPVNEQFF.

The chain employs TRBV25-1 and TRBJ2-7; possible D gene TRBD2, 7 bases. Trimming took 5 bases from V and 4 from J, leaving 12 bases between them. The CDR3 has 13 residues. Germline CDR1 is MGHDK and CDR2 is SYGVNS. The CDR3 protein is CASSPGGRYEQYF. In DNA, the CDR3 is TGTGCCAGCAGTCCCGGGGGGCGGTACGAGCAGTACTTC.

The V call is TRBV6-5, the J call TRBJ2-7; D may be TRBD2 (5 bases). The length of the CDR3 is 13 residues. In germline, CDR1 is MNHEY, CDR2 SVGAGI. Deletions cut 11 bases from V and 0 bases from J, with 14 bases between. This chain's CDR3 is CAGLGRLSYEQYF. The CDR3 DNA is TGTGCCGGACTTGGGCGTCTCTCCTACGAGCAGTACTTC.